This T cell receptor beta chain appears in the sequencing data of a study of cytomegalovirus exposure and HLA in healthy donors. Regarding the study as a whole: One cluster of highly shared sequence variants probably arose as a sequencing artifact. The presence/absence work took it that sequencing depth was about the same across donors.

Nominal health characterized the donors when sampled, though unrecorded immune exposures were likely. With respect to this clone: The antigen is not known. Different DNA sequences within this sample yield the same CDR3.

V was clipped by 7 bases and J by 2 bases, with 18 bases between them. This CDR3 has 15 amino acids. CDR1 and CDR2 from the germline V gene are SGHRS and YFSETQ. Researchers ran the PCR with 60 Vbeta and 13 Jbeta primers. The data were produced by immunoSEQ multiplex PCR, yet TCRdb's version contains in-frame clones alone and is incomplete. The table records fewer than 200,000 clones, approximately 70% of them present only once. Sequencing input: PBMCs. This receptor was obtained from a human donor in good health. This chain uses TRBV5-1 with TRBJ2-5; maybe TRBD2 (5 bases). CDR3 residues: CASSSNRTVQETQYF. The CDR3 coding sequence is TGCGCCAGCTCCTCGAACCGGACTGTACAAGAGACCCAGTACTTC.